A selection of T cell receptor beta chains follows, all from one sample in a study of neurological immune-mediated disorders. TCRdb reprocessed the 5' RACE reads with MiXCR, giving one entry per CDR3 protein. Found here are fewer than 50,000 distinct CDR3 sequences, about 2.5% of them singletons; the top ten hold about 12%. The sample comprised PBMCs. The receptors were gathered from a young man with multiple sclerosis. The conserved cysteine and the conserved F or W are not part of the CDR3 here. Size is stated as once, few, many, or a class for an expanded clone.

V gene	J gene	clone size	CDR3 protein
TRBV10-3	TRBJ2-2	many	AISDTGAGGELF
TRBV4-1	TRBJ2-5	many	ASSQEGARVTQY
TRBV7-2	TRBJ2-7	medium-sized	ASSAHRDEQY
TRBV20-1	TRBJ2-2	many	SARDPRGTGELF
TRBV5-1	TRBJ2-2	many	ASSTRRNGNTGELF
TRBV5-1	TRBJ2-3	many	ASALGSVGTDTQY
TRBV5-5	TRBJ2-5	many	ASSSPDGQETQY
TRBV4-1	TRBJ2-1	many	ASSQGRAGGYYNEQF
TRBV12-3/TRBV12-4	TRBJ2-7	many	ASSTGPISYEQY
TRBV20-1	TRBJ2-5	few	SARPGEFQETQY
TRBV20-1	TRBJ2-7	many	SALSGIGYEQY
TRBV7-2	TRBJ1-1	many	ASSSNLMNTEAF
TRBV20-1	TRBJ1-1	many	SATGLNTEAF
TRBV20-1	TRBJ2-1	many	SARGGSGSNYNEQF
TRBV7-2	TRBJ2-7	many	ASSPQAGTVTYEQY
TRBV12-3/TRBV12-4	TRBJ2-3	many	ASTPGTSTDTQY
TRBV9	TRBJ2-3	many	ASSVEGSTDTQY
TRBV5-1	TRBJ2-7	many	ASSPNRDSSSYEQY
TRBV5-1	TRBJ2-7	many	ASNAYGPNREQY
TRBV19	TRBJ1-3	many	ASTHRSSGNTIY
TRBV10-1	TRBJ2-7	many	ASSDLSSYEQY
TRBV20-1	TRBJ2-4	many	SARVGGQGGNIQY
TRBV5-1	TRBJ2-7	many	ASSPTASSYEQY
TRBV11-1	TRBJ1-2	many	ASSFGRANYGYT
TRBV5-1	TRBJ2-7	many	ASSRQGNPSYEQY
TRBV2	TRBJ2-7	many	ASSKTSGGASEQY
TRBV28	TRBJ2-7	many	ASSSDRGVYEQY
TRBV7-2	TRBJ2-3	many	ASSPRRERRTDTQY
TRBV5-8	TRBJ2-1	many	ASSRLAGVQNNEQF